The present TCR beta chain was sequenced within a study of beta chain features in type 1 diabetes. Broader study findings: When VDJ junctions were examined, type 1 diabetes patients showed fewer insertions and more deletions.

Via the markers CD45RO/CCR7/CD25/CD127/CD95/CD27, stem cell-like memory, regulatory, central memory and naive CD4+ cells were sorted. Only a few counts were recorded for this clone. What it binds is not known. V was clipped by 0 bases and J by 7 bases, with 11 bases between them. The germline gives CDR1 SGHRS, CDR2 YFSETQ. The CDR3 spans 13 residues. Since all of the isolated RNA was reverse transcribed, expressed TCRB transcripts were what got sequenced. The data were produced by immunoSEQ multiplex PCR, yet TCRdb's version contains in-frame clones alone and is incomplete. The table records around 160,000 clones, about 44% of them present only once.

The receptor comes from a man aged 18 to 30 in good health. The sequenced sample was Tregs from blood. V usage is TRBV5-1 and J usage is TRBJ2-7; D remains unclear. CDR3 nucleotide sequence: TGCGCCAGCAGCTTGGCTAGGATTGGGGAGCAGTACTTC. Amino acid sequence: CASSLARIGEQYF. The variable domain in full, completed from reference TRBV5-1 and TRBJ2-7, reads KAGVTQTPRYLIKTRGQQVTLSCSPISGHRSVSWYQQTPGQGLQFLFEYFSETQRNKGNFPGRFSGRQFSNSRSEMNVSTLELGDSALYLCASSLARIGEQYFGPGTRLTVT.